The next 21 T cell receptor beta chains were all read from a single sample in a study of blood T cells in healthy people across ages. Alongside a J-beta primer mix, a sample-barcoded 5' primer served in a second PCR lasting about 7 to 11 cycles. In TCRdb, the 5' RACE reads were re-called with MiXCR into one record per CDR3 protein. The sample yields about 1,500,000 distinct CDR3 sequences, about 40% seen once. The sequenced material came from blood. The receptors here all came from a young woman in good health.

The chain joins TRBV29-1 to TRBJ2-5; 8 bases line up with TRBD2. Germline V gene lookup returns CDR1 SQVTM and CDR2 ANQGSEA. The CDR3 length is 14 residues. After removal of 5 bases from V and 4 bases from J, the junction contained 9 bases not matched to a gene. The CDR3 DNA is TGCAGCGTTAATCGGTTACTAGCGGCAGAGACCCAGTACTTC. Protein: CSVNRLLAAETQYF.

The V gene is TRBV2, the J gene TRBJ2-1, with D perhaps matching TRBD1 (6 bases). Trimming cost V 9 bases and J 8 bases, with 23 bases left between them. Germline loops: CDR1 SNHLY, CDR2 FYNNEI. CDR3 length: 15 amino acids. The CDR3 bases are TGTGCCAGACTGCCCTCCAAAACAGGGAAGGATGAGCAGTTCTTC. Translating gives CARLPSKTGKDEQFF. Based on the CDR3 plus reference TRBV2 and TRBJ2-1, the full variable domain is EPEVTQTPSHQVTQMGQEVILRCVPISNHLYFYWYRQILGQKVEFLVSFYNNEISEKSEIFDDQFSVERPDGSNFTLKIRSTKLEDSAMYFCARLPSKTGKDEQFFGPGTRLTVL.

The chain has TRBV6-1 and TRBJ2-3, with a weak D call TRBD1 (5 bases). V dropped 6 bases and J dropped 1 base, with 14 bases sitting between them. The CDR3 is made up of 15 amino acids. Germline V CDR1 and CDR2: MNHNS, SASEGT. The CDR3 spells CASSRAGIGTDTQYF. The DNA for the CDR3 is TGTGCCAGCAGCAGGGCAGGGATTGGCACAGATACGCAGTATTTT.

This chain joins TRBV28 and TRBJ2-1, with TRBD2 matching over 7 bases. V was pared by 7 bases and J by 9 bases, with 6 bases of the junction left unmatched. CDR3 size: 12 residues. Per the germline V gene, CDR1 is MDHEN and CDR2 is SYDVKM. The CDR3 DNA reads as TGTGCCAGCACAACGGGAGGTAGTGAGCAGTTCTTC. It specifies CASTTGGSEQFF.

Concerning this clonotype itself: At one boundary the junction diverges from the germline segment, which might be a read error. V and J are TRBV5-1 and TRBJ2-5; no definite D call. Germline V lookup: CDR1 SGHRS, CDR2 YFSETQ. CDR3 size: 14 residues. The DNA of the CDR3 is TGCGTCAGCAGCTCTGAAGGTCCTGGGGAGACCCAGTACTTC. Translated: CVSSSEGPGETQYF.

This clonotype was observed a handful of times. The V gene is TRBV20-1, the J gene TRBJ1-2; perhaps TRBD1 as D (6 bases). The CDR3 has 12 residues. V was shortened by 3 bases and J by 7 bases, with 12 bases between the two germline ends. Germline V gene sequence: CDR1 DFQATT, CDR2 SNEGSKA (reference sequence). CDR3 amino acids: CSASGGAAGYTF. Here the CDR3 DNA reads TGCAGTGCTAGCGGGGGCGCGGCTGGCTACACCTTC.

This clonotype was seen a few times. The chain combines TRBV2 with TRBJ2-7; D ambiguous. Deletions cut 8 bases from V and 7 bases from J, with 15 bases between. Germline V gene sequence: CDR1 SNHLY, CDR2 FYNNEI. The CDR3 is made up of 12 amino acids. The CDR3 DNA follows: TGTGCCAGCTCTTGGAGCCTCCTTGAGCAGTACTTC. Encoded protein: CASSWSLLEQYF.

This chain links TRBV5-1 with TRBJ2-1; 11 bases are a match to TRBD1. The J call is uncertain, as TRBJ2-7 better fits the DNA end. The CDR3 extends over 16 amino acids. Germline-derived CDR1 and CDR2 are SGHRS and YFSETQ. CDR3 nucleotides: TGCGCCAGCAGACCGCGGGACAGGGGGGCCTACAATGAGCAGTACTTC. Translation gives CASRPRDRGAYNEQYF.

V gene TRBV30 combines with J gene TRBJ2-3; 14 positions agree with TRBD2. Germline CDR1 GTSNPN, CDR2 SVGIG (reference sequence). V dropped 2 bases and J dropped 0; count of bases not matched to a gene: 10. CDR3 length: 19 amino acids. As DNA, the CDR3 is TGTGCCTGGAGTAAGGGACTAGCGGGAGCGGGAACTAGCACAGATACGCAGTATTTT. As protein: CAWSKGLAGAGTSTDTQYF.

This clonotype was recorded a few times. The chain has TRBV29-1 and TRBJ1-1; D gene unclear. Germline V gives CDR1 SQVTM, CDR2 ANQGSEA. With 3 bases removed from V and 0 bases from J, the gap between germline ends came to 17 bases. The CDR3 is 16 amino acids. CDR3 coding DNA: TGCAGCGTTGATAATCTGGGTACCCTCATGAACACTGAAGCTTTCTTT. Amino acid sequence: CSVDNLGTLMNTEAFF. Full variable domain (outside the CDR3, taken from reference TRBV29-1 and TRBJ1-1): SAVISQKPSRDICQRGTSLTIQCQVDSQVTMMFWYRQQPGQSLTLIATANQGSEATYESGFVIDKFPISRPNLTFSTLTVSNMSPEDSSIYLCSVDNLGTLMNTEAFFGQGTRLTVV.

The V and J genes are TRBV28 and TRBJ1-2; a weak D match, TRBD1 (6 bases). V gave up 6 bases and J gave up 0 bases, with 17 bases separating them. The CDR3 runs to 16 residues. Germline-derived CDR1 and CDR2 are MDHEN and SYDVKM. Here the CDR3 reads CASSLRADRTNYGYTF. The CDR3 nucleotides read TGTGCCAGCAGCCTCCGAGCGGACAGAACTAACTATGGCTACACCTTC.

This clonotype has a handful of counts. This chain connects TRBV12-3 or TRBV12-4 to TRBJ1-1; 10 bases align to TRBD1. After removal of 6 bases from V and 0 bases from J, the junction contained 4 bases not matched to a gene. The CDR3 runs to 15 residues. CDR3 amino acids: CASRPGQGMNTEAFF. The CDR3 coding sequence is TGTGCCAGCAGGCCGGGACAGGGGATGAACACTGAAGCTTTCTTT.

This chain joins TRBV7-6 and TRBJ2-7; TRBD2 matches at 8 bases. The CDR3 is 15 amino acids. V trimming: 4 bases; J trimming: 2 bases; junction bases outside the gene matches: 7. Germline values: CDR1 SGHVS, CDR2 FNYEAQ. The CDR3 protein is CASSSKLADPYEQYF. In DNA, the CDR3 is TGTGCCAGCAGCTCAAAACTAGCGGACCCCTACGAGCAGTACTTC.

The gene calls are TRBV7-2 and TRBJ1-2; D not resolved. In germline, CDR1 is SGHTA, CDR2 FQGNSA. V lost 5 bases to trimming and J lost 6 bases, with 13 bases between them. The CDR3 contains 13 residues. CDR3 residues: CASSREFVDGYTF. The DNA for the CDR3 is TGTGCCAGCAGCCGGGAGTTCGTAGATGGCTACACCTTC.

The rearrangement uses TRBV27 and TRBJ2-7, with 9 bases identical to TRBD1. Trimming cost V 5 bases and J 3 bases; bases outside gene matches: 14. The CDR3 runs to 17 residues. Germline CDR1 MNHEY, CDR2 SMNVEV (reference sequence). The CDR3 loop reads CASSPDLRQGEGYEQYF. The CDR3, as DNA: TGTGCCAGCAGTCCCGATCTCCGACAGGGGGAAGGCTACGAGCAGTACTTC.

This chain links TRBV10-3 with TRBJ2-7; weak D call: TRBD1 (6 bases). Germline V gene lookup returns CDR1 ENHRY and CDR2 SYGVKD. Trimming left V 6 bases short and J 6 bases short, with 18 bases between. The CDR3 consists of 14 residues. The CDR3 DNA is TGTGCCATCAGGGAGCCGGCACAGGGAGCCGAGCAGTACTTC. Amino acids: CAIREPAQGAEQYF.

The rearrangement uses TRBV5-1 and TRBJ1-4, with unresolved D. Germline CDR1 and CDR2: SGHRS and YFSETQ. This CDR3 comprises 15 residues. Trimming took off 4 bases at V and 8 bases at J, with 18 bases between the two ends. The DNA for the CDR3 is TGCGCCAGCAGCCCCCGACCCGGAAGTCAAGAAAAACTGTTTTTT. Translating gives CASSPRPGSQEKLFF.

CDR3 DNA: TGTGCCAGCAGCTTAGGGATGGCTAGCGGGGCCGGGGATACGCAGTATTTT. Translation gives CASSLGMASGAGDTQYF. The V gene is TRBV11-2, the J gene TRBJ2-3; 9 positions agree with TRBD2. V was clipped by 1 base and J by 6 bases; unmatched bases: 11. The CDR3 is 17 residues long. Germline V gene data show CDR1 as SGHAT and CDR2 as FQNNGV.

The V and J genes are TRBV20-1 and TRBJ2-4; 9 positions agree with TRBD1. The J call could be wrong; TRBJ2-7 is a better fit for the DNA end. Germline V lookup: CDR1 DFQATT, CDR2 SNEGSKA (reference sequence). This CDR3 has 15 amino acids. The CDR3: CSATIPGQGTYEQYF. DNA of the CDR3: TGCAGTGCTACTATACCGGGACAGGGAACCTACGAGCAGTACTTC.

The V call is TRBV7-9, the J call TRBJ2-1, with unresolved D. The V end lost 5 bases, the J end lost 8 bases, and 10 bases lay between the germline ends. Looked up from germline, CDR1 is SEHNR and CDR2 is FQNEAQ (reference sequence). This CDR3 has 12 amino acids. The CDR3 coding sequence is TGTGCCAGCAGCCACCACACGGATGAGCAGTTCTTC. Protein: CASSHHTDEQFF.

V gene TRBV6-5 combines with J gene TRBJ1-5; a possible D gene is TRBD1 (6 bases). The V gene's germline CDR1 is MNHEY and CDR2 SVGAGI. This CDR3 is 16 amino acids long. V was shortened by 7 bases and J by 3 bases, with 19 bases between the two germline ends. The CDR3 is CASIPDRKEYNQPQHF. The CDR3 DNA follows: TGTGCCAGCATCCCGGACAGAAAGGAATACAATCAGCCCCAGCATTTT.